This TCR beta chain derives from a study of response to subunit inactivated influenza vaccine (dated by TCRdb to 2016 to 2019). Background for the entire study: Deep quantitative profiling of the T cell receptor repertoire was used in the study to follow responses to a trivalent subunit inactivated influenza vaccine. Findings and caveats that apply to the study as a whole: The authors suggested that each seasonal influenza vaccination may recruit only a limited number of new T cells.

This clonotype has only a few counts. No cognate antigen has been identified for it. The sample holds no much larger clone one base away, and base qualities are not on file. Receptor amplification or capture employed RT-PCR. Sequencing used an Illumina HiSeq 2500. TCRdb applied fastp at Q25 and MiXCR to the public reads, then kept only in-frame beta chains. Here each entry gathers all rows of one CDR3 protein and keeps the most common genes and DNA. This sample is represented by roughly 160,000 distinct CDR3 sequences; around a tenth of them were singletons. The ten largest clones take up roughly 36% of the sample. The clonotype was recovered from a man aged 50-75 years who received an inactivated influenza vaccine. Donor details come from another sample of the same person, matched by shared clones. Sample: CD8+ T cells sorted from PBMCs, taken less than 25 months after vaccination.

In nucleotide form, the sequence is TGTGCCAGCACGCCTTCCCAGGGGCGTTTAACCTATGGCTACACCTTC. Its translation is CASTPSQGRLTYGYTF. The rearranged chain carries TRBV6-1 and TRBJ1-2; perhaps TRBD1 is the D gene, with 6 bases matching. V is reduced by 7 bases and J by 4 bases, leaving a spacing of 22 bases between them. The CDR3 holds 16 amino acids from the cysteine to the phenylalanine. Kept here is only the CDR3 DNA, which spans 48 bases and is read in frame from base 1. Looking up the germline V gene yields CDR1 MNHNS and CDR2 SASEGT.